The 27 T cell receptor beta chains given below trace back to one sample, sequenced in a study of blood T cell repertoires in COVID-19. Profiled with immunoSEQ multiplex PCR; TCRdb holds only in-frame clones, not every one. In the table there are about 230,000 clones, 65% to 90% of which are singletons. The sequencing sample was made of peripheral blood. These TCRs come from a man in his fifties with COVID-19, enrolled during active disease.

This sequence joins TRBV15 and TRBJ2-6; tentatively, D is TRBD1 (5 bases). V was trimmed by 3 bases and J by 0 bases, leaving 6 bases between them. The CDR3 runs 15 residues. The V gene's germline CDR1 is LNHNV and CDR2 YYDKDF (reference sequence). The CDR3 sequence: CATSRDNSGANVLTF. CDR3 DNA: TGTGCCACCAGCAGGGACAACTCTGGGGCCAACGTCCTGACTTTC.

The V and J genes are TRBV11-2 and TRBJ2-1; 8 bases map to TRBD2. The germline V gene has CDR1 SGHAT and CDR2 FQNNGV. The CDR3 contains 18 residues. With V trimmed by 6 bases and J by 4 bases, 17 bases remained unmatched. CDR3 sequence reads: CASSQLGGRGALYNEQFF. The DNA of the CDR3 is TGTGCCAGCAGTCAACTGGGAGGGCGGGGGGCGCTGTACAATGAGCAGTTCTTC.

Judged by abundance, this clone is medium-sized. The chain links TRBV5-4 to TRBJ1-6; 7 bases map to TRBD1. The CDR3 contains 14 residues. From germline, CDR1 is SGHNT and CDR2 YYREEE (reference sequence). Losses at the gene ends were 4 bases for V and 4 bases for J; bases not matched to a gene: 2. The CDR3 nucleotides are TGTGCCAGCAGCCAGGGGGAGTATAATTCACCCCTCCACTTT. Translating gives CASSQGEYNSPLHF. Complete variable domain (other parts from reference TRBV5-4 and TRBJ1-6): ETGVTQSPTHLIKTRGQQVTLRCSSQSGHNTVSWYQQALGQGPQFIFQYYREEENGRGNFPPRFSGLQFPNYSSELNVNALELDDSALYLCASSQGEYNSPLHFGNGTRLTVT.

This chain connects TRBV3-1 (or the pseudogene TRBV3-2) to TRBJ1-2; D not certain. This CDR3 region has 13 residues. With 0 bases removed from V and 8 bases from J, the gap between germline ends came to 10 bases. Germline V gene lookup returns CDR1 LGHDT and CDR2 YNNKEL (reference sequence). As DNA, the CDR3 is TGTGCCAGCAGCCAAGAGGGCCCATGGGGCTACACCTTC. This translates into CASSQEGPWGYTF.

The chain links TRBV19 to TRBJ1-5; possible D gene TRBD1, 6 bases. This CDR3 has 15 amino acids. With 2 bases removed from V and 5 bases from J, the gap between germline ends came to 13 bases. Germline CDR1 LNHDA, CDR2 SQIVND (reference sequence). CDR3 nucleotide sequence: TGTGCCAGTAGTATATTCGGGGCAGGGGATCAGCCCCAGCATTTT. Amino acids: CASSIFGAGDQPQHF.

The chain is built from TRBV5-1 and TRBJ2-3, with 11 bases aligning to TRBD1. V lost 4 bases, J lost 3 bases, and 4 bases stayed unmatched. There are 15 residues in the CDR3. Germline V gives CDR1 SGHRS, CDR2 YFSETQ. The CDR3 sequence: CASSPGTGGTDTQYF. CDR3 nucleotides: TGCGCCAGCAGCCCCGGGACAGGGGGGACAGATACGCAGTATTTT. Drawing the rest from reference TRBV5-1 and TRBJ2-3, the complete variable domain is KAGVTQTPRYLIKTRGQQVTLSCSPISGHRSVSWYQQTPGQGLQFLFEYFSETQRNKGNFPGRFSGRQFSNSRSEMNVSTLELGDSALYLCASSPGTGGTDTQYFGPGTRLTVL.

The V and J genes are TRBV9 and TRBJ1-1, with D hard to call. V lost 0 bases, J lost 6 bases, and 6 bases lay in between. The length of the CDR3 is 12 residues. Germline V gives CDR1 SGDLS, CDR2 YYNGEE. The CDR3 DNA follows: TGTGCCAGCAGCGTAGCGGGAGCTGAAGCTTTCTTT. Translating gives CASSVAGAEAFF.

The chain has TRBV5-4 and TRBJ2-7, with 10 bases fitting TRBD2. V was clipped by 2 bases and J by 7 bases; unmatched bases: 9. CDR3 length equals 15 residues. Germline V CDR1 and CDR2: SGHNT, YYREEE (reference sequence). The CDR3 reads CASSLPGLANAEQYF. Here the CDR3 DNA reads TGTGCCAGCAGCTTACCGGGACTAGCGAACGCGGAGCAGTACTTC.

This rearrangement joins TRBV25-1 to TRBJ1-1; 7 bases are a match to TRBD1. V lost 9 bases and J lost 6; bases outside the gene matches: 13. The CDR3 runs 14 residues. Germline V gene data show CDR1 as MGHDK and CDR2 as SYGVNS. The chain's CDR3 is CASRRQGISAEAFF. The CDR3 DNA reads as TGTGCCAGTCGAAGACAGGGAATCTCGGCTGAAGCTTTCTTT.

The CDR3 region has the DNA TGTGCCAGCAGCAAATTAGACAGGGTCGGTCAGCCCCAGCATTTT. Translating gives CASSKLDRVGQPQHF. This chain joins TRBV5-6 and TRBJ1-5, with 7 bases aligning to TRBD1. Losses at the gene ends were 4 bases for V and 6 bases for J; bases not matched to a gene: 10. The CDR3 is made up of 15 amino acids. CDR1 SGHDT and CDR2 YYEEEE come from the germline V gene.

This chain uses TRBV21-1 with TRBJ2-7; the table's D gene call, TRBD2, was not cross checked with the DNA. TRBV21-1 represents a pseudogene. CDR3 size: 16 residues. CDR3 coding DNA: TGTGCCAGCAGCAAAGTACGCCCGGGAGCGCTGGATGAGCAGTACTTC. This gives the protein CASSKVRPGALDEQYF.

V and J are TRBV2 and TRBJ1-5; 7 positions match TRBD1. The CDR3 runs to 14 residues. Germline loops: CDR1 SNHLY, CDR2 FYNNEI. The V gene end was trimmed by 7 bases and the J gene end by 3 bases; junction bases not matched to a gene: 6. CDR3 protein: CASMGTDPNQPQHF. The CDR3 DNA reads as TGTGCCAGCATGGGGACAGACCCCAATCAGCCCCAGCATTTT.

Of note for this clone: At the DNA level, this CDR3 is encoded by other sequences in the same sample as well. This chain joins TRBV28 and TRBJ2-7; TRBD1 matches at 8 bases. The CDR3 is made up of 14 amino acids. V shed 4 bases, J shed 2 bases, and the junction held 4 bases outside the gene matches. Germline V gives CDR1 MDHEN, CDR2 SYDVKM. CDR3 in amino acids: CASSSGQGTYEQYF. The DNA for the CDR3 is TGTGCCAGCAGTTCCGGACAGGGAACCTACGAGCAGTACTTC. The full variable domain, in which reference TRBV28 and TRBJ2-7 provide the parts outside the CDR3, is DVKVTQSSRYLVKRTGEKVFLECVQDMDHENMFWYRQDPGLGLRLIYFSYDVKMKEKGDIPEGYSVSREKKERFSLILESASTNQTSMYLCASSSGQGTYEQYFGPGTRLTVT.

The chain recombines TRBV18 with TRBJ1-1; D not certain. The CDR3 covers 13 residues. The germline V and J ends were trimmed by 2 bases and 5 bases, with 9 bases remaining between them. In germline, CDR1 is KGHSH, CDR2 LQKENI. The CDR3 reads CASSPGEGTEAFF. CDR3 coding DNA: TGTGCCAGCTCACCAGGAGAAGGAACTGAAGCTTTCTTT.

This clone has a single count. The chain combines TRBV19 with TRBJ1-1, with D possibly matching TRBD1 (6 bases). The V gene lost 1 base and the J gene lost 5 bases, with 11 bases spanning the gap. The germline V gene encodes CDR1 LNHDA and CDR2 SQIVND (reference sequence). This CDR3 has 14 amino acids. The CDR3, as DNA: TGTGCCAGTAGTATAGCAGGGGCGGAAACTGAAGCTTTCTTT. It codes for CASSIAGAETEAFF.

CDR3 sequence: CASSHTGLYNEQFF. Written as DNA, the CDR3 is TGTGCCAGCAGCCACACGGGACTGTACAATGAGCAGTTCTTC. The chain employs TRBV4-2 and TRBJ2-1, with D maybe TRBD2 (6 bases). Germline V CDR1 and CDR2: LGHNA, YNFKEQ. This CDR3 region has 14 residues. Trimming left V 3 bases short and J 4 bases short, with 10 bases between.

The chain joins TRBV25-1 to TRBJ1-6, with D possibly matching TRBD1 (5 bases). V lost 8 bases and J lost 3, with 20 bases in between. Germline V CDR1 and CDR2: MGHDK, SYGVNS. CDR3 size: 17 residues. As DNA, the CDR3 is TGTGCCAGCGCCTCAGTATCTCAGGGATTCTATAATTCACCCCTCCACTTT. Encoded protein: CASASVSQGFYNSPLHF.

The chain couples TRBV2 to TRBJ1-1, with D perhaps matching TRBD1 (5 bases). The germline V and J ends were trimmed by 5 bases and 2 bases, with 9 bases remaining between them. The V gene's germline CDR1 is SNHLY and CDR2 FYNNEI. CDR3 length: 13 residues. This CDR3 reads CASSLWGNTEAFF. Here the CDR3 DNA reads TGTGCCAGCAGTTTATGGGGCAACACTGAAGCTTTCTTT.

V usage is TRBV6-1 and J usage is TRBJ2-7; tentative D call: TRBD2 (5 bases). The V gene lost 11 bases and the J gene lost 0 bases, with 14 bases spanning the gap. The length of the CDR3 is 13 residues. CDR1 MNHNS and CDR2 SASEGT come from the germline V gene. The CDR3 protein is CAGSERASYEQYF. In DNA, the CDR3 is TGTGCCGGTAGTGAGAGGGCCTCCTACGAGCAGTACTTC.

This clone occurred a few times. Other DNA variants within this sample encode the same CDR3. The chain recombines TRBV3-1 (or the pseudogene TRBV3-2) with TRBJ2-3, with 11 bases aligning to TRBD1. Germline CDR1 reads LGHDT; CDR2 reads YNNKEL (reference sequence). J lost 1 base, V lost 0 bases, and 6 bases had no gene match. CDR3 size: 18 residues. The CDR3 nucleotides read TGTGCCAGCAGCCAAGATTGGGGACAGGGGGTCGGCACAGATACGCAGTATTTT. Amino acid sequence: CASSQDWGQGVGTDTQYF.

The chain is built from TRBV14 and TRBJ2-7; 10 nucleotides align to TRBD2. The germline CDR1 and CDR2 sequences are SGHDN and FVKESK. V lost 2 bases and J lost 3; bases outside the gene matches: 4. This CDR3 contains 15 residues. CDR3 DNA sequence: TGTGCCAGCAGCCAACCTAGCGGGGGATACTACGAGCAGTACTTC. Its translation: CASSQPSGGYYEQYF. Drawing the rest from reference TRBV14 and TRBJ2-7, the complete variable domain is EAGVTQFPSHSVIEKGQTVTLRCDPISGHDNLYWYRRVMGKEIKFLLHFVKESKQDESGMPNNRFLAERTGGTYSTLKVQPAELEDSGVYFCASSQPSGGYYEQYFGPGTRLTVT.

V and J are TRBV7-2 and TRBJ1-1, with D possibly matching TRBD1 (5 bases). CDR3 length: 13 amino acids. The ends were cut back, 3 bases at V and 5 bases at J, with 10 bases in the middle. Germline V gene lookup returns CDR1 SGHTA and CDR2 FQGNSA. CDR3 region: CASSFQGDTEAFF. CDR3 coding DNA: TGTGCCAGCAGCTTCCAGGGTGATACTGAAGCTTTCTTT. Together with reference TRBV7-2 and TRBJ1-1, the CDR3 gives the full variable domain: GAGVSQSPSNKVTEKGKDVELRCDPISGHTALYWYRQSLGQGLEFLIYFQGNSAPDKSGLPSDRFSAERTGGSVSTLTIQRTQQEDSAVYLCASSFQGDTEAFFGQGTRLTVV.

The chain links TRBV27 to TRBJ1-5; D ambiguous. V shed 5 bases and J shed 10 bases, with 12 bases lying between them. This CDR3 is 12 amino acids long. CDR1 is MNHEY, CDR2 SMNVEV, per germline (reference sequence). DNA of the CDR3: TGTGCCAGCAGTCCTCCGATGGGCCCCCAGCATTTT. It specifies CASSPPMGPQHF.

This chain links TRBV19 with TRBJ1-4, with D possibly being TRBD1 (5 bases). V lost 3 bases to trimming and J lost 0 bases, with 11 bases between them. The CDR3 is 16 amino acids. Per germline, CDR1 LNHDA and CDR2 SQIVND (reference sequence). In nucleotides, the CDR3 is TGTGCCAGTAGTATCAGGGTTGGTGCAACTAATGAAAAACTGTTTTTT. It codes for CASSIRVGATNEKLFF.

The DNA for the CDR3 is TGTGCCAGCAGCTTAGAGGGTAGCGGGGGAAGCACAGATACGCAGTATTTT. Translation: CASSLEGSGGSTDTQYF. V is TRBV7-9 and J is TRBJ2-3; 9 positions agree with TRBD2. CDR1 is SEHNR, CDR2 FQNEAQ, per germline (reference sequence). J gave up 0 bases and V 1 base, and 5 bases lay outside the gene matches. The CDR3 spans 17 residues. Full variable domain (rest looked up from reference TRBV7-9 and TRBJ2-3): DTGVSQNPRHKITKRGQNVTFRCDPISEHNRLYWYRQTLGQGPEFLTYFQNEAQLEKSRLLSDRFSAERPKGSFSTLEIQRTEQGDSAMYLCASSLEGSGGSTDTQYFGPGTRLTVL.

The gene calls are TRBV4-2 and TRBJ1-2; D may be TRBD1 (5 bases). The CDR3 length is 17 residues. Germline V gene sequence: CDR1 LGHNA, CDR2 YNFKEQ. Trimming took 0 bases from V and 0 from J, leaving 14 bases between them. The CDR3 region is CASSQEVARGTNYGYTF. The CDR3 DNA is TGTGCCAGCAGCCAAGAGGTGGCTAGGGGAACTAACTATGGCTACACCTTC.

This clone was picked up a small number of times. The V gene is TRBV6-6, the J gene TRBJ1-5; D may be TRBD1 (5 bases). Germline CDR1 and CDR2: MNHNY and SVGAGI (reference sequence). The CDR3 loop spans 14 amino acids. V lost 4 bases to trimming and J lost 3 bases, with 10 bases between them. CDR3 protein: CASSWGEDNQPQHF. In nucleotides, the CDR3 is TGTGCCAGCAGTTGGGGGGAGGACAATCAGCCCCAGCATTTT.